The sequence of this T cell receptor beta chain was determined in a study of PD-1 blockade in mismatch repair-deficient tumors. V was pared by 0 bases and J by 2 bases, with 4 bases of the junction left unmatched. This CDR3 comprises 17 residues. Germline lookup yields CDR1 SGHRS and CDR2 YFSETQ. Profiling relied on immunoSEQ multiplex PCR, and the TCRdb table lists in-frame clones only, not all of them. The data show about 68,000 clones, around 73% seen once. The count of this clone is one. The material was peripheral blood, obtained 2 weeks after starting pembrolizumab. The rearrangement joins TRBV5-1 to TRBJ2-4; the match to TRBD2 covers 11 bases. This clonotype was sampled from an adult with mismatch repair-deficient cancer. CDR3 nucleotide sequence: TGCGCCAGCAGCTTGGGCACTAGCGGGAGATCCAAAAACATTCAGTACTTC. Translated: CASSLGTSGRSKNIQYF.